Sequencing of this T cell receptor beta chain was carried out in a study of T cell changes during pregnancy in multiple sclerosis. The table came from immunoSEQ multiplex PCR; TCRdb's copy has only in-frame clones and leaves some out. Of about 100,000 clones listed, approximately 94% are singletons. The V and J ends lost 5 bases and 3 bases, in that order; junction bases with no gene match: 0. The CDR3 is 12 residues long. CDR1 and CDR2 from the germline V gene are LNHNV and YYDKDF (reference sequence). The chain employs TRBV15 and TRBJ2-7, with 8 bases matching TRBD1. Sequenced material: peripheral blood, taken before pregnancy. The TCR was taken from a female donor with multiple sclerosis, enrolled in a pregnancy study. CDR3 region: CATSGQGYEQYF. Here the CDR3 DNA reads TGTGCCACCAGCGGACAGGGCTACGAGCAGTACTTC.